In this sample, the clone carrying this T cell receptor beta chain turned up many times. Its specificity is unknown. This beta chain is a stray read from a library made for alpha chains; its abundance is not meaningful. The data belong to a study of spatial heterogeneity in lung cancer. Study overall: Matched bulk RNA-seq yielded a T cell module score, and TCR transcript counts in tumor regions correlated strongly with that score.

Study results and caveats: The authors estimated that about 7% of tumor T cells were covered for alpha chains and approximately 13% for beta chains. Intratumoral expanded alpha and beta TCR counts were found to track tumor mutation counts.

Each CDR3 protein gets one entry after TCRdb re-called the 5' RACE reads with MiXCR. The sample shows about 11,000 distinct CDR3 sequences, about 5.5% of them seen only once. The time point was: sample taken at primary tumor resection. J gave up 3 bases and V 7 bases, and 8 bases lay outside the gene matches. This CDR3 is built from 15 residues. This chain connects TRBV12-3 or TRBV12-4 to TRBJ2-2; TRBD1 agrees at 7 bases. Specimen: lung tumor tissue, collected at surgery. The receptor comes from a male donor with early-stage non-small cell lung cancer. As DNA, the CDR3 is TGTGCCAGCACCCTAAGGGGGCTACACACCGGGGAGCTGTTTTTT. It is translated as CASTLRGLHTGELFF.